This T cell receptor (beta chain) derives from a study of T cells in localized non-small cell lung cancer. Whole-study findings and limits: Uninvolved adjacent lung showed higher T cell clonality than tumor. Researchers found a median roughly 50 of the top 100 tumor clones in adjacent lung.

The assay was immunoSEQ multiplex PCR, and TCRdb's table has in-frame clones only and misses some. Of around 53,000 clones in the sample, 80% were seen once. Concerning this clone: Its antigen is unidentified.

V lost 7 bases, J lost 2 bases, and 14 bases lay in between. The CDR3 is made up of 15 amino acids. Per the germline V gene, CDR1 is MNHNS and CDR2 is SASEGT. This receptor was obtained from a woman aged 40-70 years with stage II lung adenocarcinoma. This sequence joins TRBV6-1 and TRBJ1-4; the D is unclear. The starting material was PBMCs, obtained before any cancer treatment. The CDR3 loop is CASNPIPGTNEKLFF. As DNA, the CDR3 is TGTGCCAGCAATCCAATCCCGGGGACTAATGAAAAACTGTTTTTT.